Below, one T cell receptor (beta chain) is given with its context. The antigen is unknown. This PCR relied on a set of 60 Vbeta primers and 13 Jbeta primers. This table comes from immunoSEQ multiplex PCR, and its TCRdb copy is limited to in-frame clones, with some not included. The sample yields more than 100,000 clones, less than 90% seen once. This record belongs to a study of cytomegalovirus exposure and HLA in healthy donors. Study-wide results and limits: Immune exposure information comprised only CMV serostatus. Confirmation in vitro established that a few CMV-associated chains were specific for CMV antigens.

V was shortened by 0 bases and J by 1 base, with 9 bases between the two germline ends. The germline V gene has CDR1 SGHRS and CDR2 YFSETQ. This CDR3 is built from 15 residues. Donors likely had unrecorded immune exposures despite being nominally healthy when sampled. This clonotype was sampled from a middle-aged man in good health and CMV-seronegative. The chain links TRBV5-1 to TRBJ2-3, with D tentatively TRBD1 (5 bases). Material: PBMCs. CDR3 loop: CASSLGGDRTDTQYF. CDR3 nucleotide sequence: TGCGCCAGCAGCTTGGGGGGCGACCGCACAGATACGCAGTATTTT.